Following are 15 T cell receptor beta chains from one sample sequenced in a study of blood T cell repertoires in COVID-19. The protocol was immunoSEQ multiplex PCR, while the TCRdb copy is restricted to in-frame clones and leaves out a portion. The table lists around 270,000 clones, 85% to 90% of them singletons. The sample taken for sequencing was peripheral blood. All receptors derive from a man between 35 and 55 years old with acute or convalescent COVID-19.

This chain links TRBV5-1 with TRBJ1-4, with D possibly TRBD1 on 5 matching bases. V lost 4 bases and J 3 bases, leaving 13 bases between the germline ends. Germline CDR1 and CDR2: SGHRS and YFSETQ. The CDR3 has 15 amino acids. CDR3 protein: CASSRRGLSNEKLFF. Written as DNA, the CDR3 is TGCGCCAGCAGCCGCCGGGGGTTATCTAATGAAAAACTGTTTTTT.

The J gene is TRBJ1-6, the V gene TRBV2; D call uncertain. The length of the CDR3 is 16 residues. Trimming cost V 8 bases and J 0 bases, with 14 bases left between them. Per the germline V gene, CDR1 is SNHLY and CDR2 is FYNNEI. For the CDR3, the DNA is TGTGCCAGCTCTTCTCAGGCGAGCTCCTATAATTCACCCCTCCACTTT. It is translated as CASSSQASSYNSPLHF.

This clone was counted only a few times. The V call is TRBV4-2, the J call TRBJ1-5; no definite D call. The CDR3 runs 15 residues. The V gene lost 4 bases and the J gene lost 5 bases, with 15 bases spanning the gap. Germline CDR1 LGHNA, CDR2 YNFKEQ. The CDR3 region is CASSREARSDQPQHF. The CDR3 coding sequence is TGTGCCAGCAGCCGAGAAGCCCGATCGGATCAGCCCCAGCATTTT.

V usage is TRBV3-1 (or the pseudogene TRBV3-2) and J usage is TRBJ1-2, with TRBD1 matching 8 bases. CDR1 is LGHDT, CDR2 YNNKEL, per germline (reference sequence). J was trimmed by 3 bases and V by 6 bases; bases with no gene match: 9. The CDR3 has 15 amino acids. CDR3 nucleotide sequence: TGTGCCAGCAGGCTTTGGGAACAGGGGGACTATGGCTACACCTTC. It yields the protein CASRLWEQGDYGYTF.

The J gene is TRBJ2-3, the V gene TRBV12-3 or TRBV12-4; no firm D call. The V end lost 6 bases, the J end lost 6 bases, and 7 bases lay between the germline ends. The CDR3 runs 11 residues. The chain's CDR3 is CASSPGDTQYF. The CDR3 DNA is TGTGCCAGCAGCCCCGGGGATACGCAGTATTTT.

The CDR3 bases are TGTGCCAGTAGGCCGGGACAGGGGGTTAGTAATGAAAAACTGTTTTTT. Its protein is CASRPGQGVSNEKLFF. The rearrangement links TRBV19 to TRBJ1-4, with 11 bases that match TRBD1. The CDR3 runs 16 residues. CDR1 and CDR2 from the germline V gene are LNHDA and SQIVND (reference sequence). Unmatched junction bases numbered 7, after V lost 6 bases and J lost 4 bases.

The V and J genes are TRBV30 and TRBJ1-4; maybe TRBD1 (6 bases). V lost 0 bases and J 4 bases, leaving 9 bases between the germline ends. Germline V CDR1 and CDR2: GTSNPN, SVGIG (reference sequence). CDR3 size: 14 residues. This chain's CDR3 is CAWSVQGYNEKLFF. The CDR3 DNA reads TGTGCCTGGAGTGTACAGGGCTATAATGAAAAACTGTTTTTT.

The chain recombines TRBV6-5 with TRBJ1-2, with TRBD1 matching 8 bases. CDR1 and CDR2 (germline): MNHEY, SVGAGI. Trimming cost V 6 bases and J 6 bases; bases outside gene matches: 12. This CDR3 contains 15 residues. The CDR3 region is CASRGFWTGKNGYTF. The CDR3, as DNA: TGTGCCAGCAGGGGGTTCTGGACAGGGAAGAATGGCTACACCTTC.

This chain links TRBV5-1 with TRBJ2-1; TRBD2 might be the D (6 bases). V shed 3 bases and J shed 7 bases, with 17 bases lying between them. The CDR3 extends over 15 amino acids. CDR1 and CDR2 from the germline V gene are SGHRS and YFSETQ. For the CDR3, the DNA is TGCGCCAGCAGCTCGGCGGGACCCCTCCCGAATGAGCAGTTCTTC. Its translation is CASSSAGPLPNEQFF. Variable domain in full (rest from reference TRBV5-1 and TRBJ2-1): KAGVTQTPRYLIKTRGQQVTLSCSPISGHRSVSWYQQTPGQGLQFLFEYFSETQRNKGNFPGRFSGRQFSNSRSEMNVSTLELGDSALYLCASSSAGPLPNEQFFGPGTRLTVL.

This chain joins TRBV2 and TRBJ1-2; 8 bases align to TRBD1. Trimming took 10 bases from V and 7 from J; bases not matched to a gene: 8. The CDR3 has 12 amino acids. The germline CDR1 and CDR2 sequences are SNHLY and FYNNEI. This CDR3 reads CATGQGASGYTF. CDR3 DNA sequence: TGTGCCACCGGCCAGGGGGCGTCTGGCTACACCTTC. The complete variable domain, with remaining parts taken from reference TRBV2 and TRBJ1-2, reads EPEVTQTPSHQVTQMGQEVILRCVPISNHLYFYWYRQILGQKVEFLVSFYNNEISEKSEIFDDQFSVERPDGSNFTLKIRSTKLEDSAMYFCATGQGASGYTFGSGTRLTVV.

As regards this clone: The sample holds other DNA sequences that translate to the same CDR3. The chain carries TRBV5-1 and TRBJ2-7, with 8 bases matching TRBD2. The germline CDR1 and CDR2 sequences are SGHRS and YFSETQ. The CDR3 is 14 residues long. J gave up 2 bases and V 0 bases, and 1 base lay outside the gene matches. CDR3 amino acids: CASSLAGGPYEQYF. Written as DNA, the CDR3 is TGCGCCAGCAGCTTGGCGGGGGGGCCCTACGAGCAGTACTTC.

This chain uses TRBV7-2 with TRBJ2-4; D is perhaps TRBD2 (7 bases). The CDR3 is 18 residues long. Germline loops: CDR1 SGHTA, CDR2 FQGNSA. Trimming took off 2 bases at V and 0 bases at J, with 17 bases between the two ends. The CDR3 spells CASSLRGGGLSAKNIQYF. CDR3 sequence (DNA): TGTGCCAGCAGCTTAAGGGGGGGTGGCCTTTCAGCCAAAAACATTCAGTACTTC.

This rearrangement joins TRBV5-4 to TRBJ2-2, with D uncertain. The CDR3 has 17 amino acids. Trimming pared 4 bases from V and 1 base from J, leaving 17 bases between. Per germline, CDR1 SGHNT and CDR2 YYREEE (reference sequence). CDR3 region: CASSPSFRSQNTGELFF. CDR3 nucleotide sequence: TGTGCCAGCAGCCCAAGTTTCAGGTCACAGAACACCGGGGAGCTGTTTTTT.

As concerns this clone: The sample has other DNA sequences that encode this CDR3 too. This chain uses TRBV15 with TRBJ2-7; 10 positions match TRBD1. Per germline, CDR1 LNHNV and CDR2 YYDKDF (reference sequence). CDR3 length: 14 residues. The V gene end was trimmed by 5 bases and the J gene end by 3 bases; junction bases not matched to a gene: 4. The CDR3 DNA is TGTGCCACCAGCCCCGACAGGGGGCGCTACGAGCAGTACTTC. Protein product: CATSPDRGRYEQYF.

This clone was seen just once. This sequence joins TRBV5-1 and TRBJ1-2; 9 positions match TRBD1. CDR1 and CDR2 (germline): SGHRS, YFSETQ. With V trimmed by 0 bases and J by 8 bases, 14 bases remained unmatched. CDR3 length: 17 residues. The CDR3 loop is CASSLASLQQGAQGYTF. As DNA, the CDR3 is TGCGCCAGCAGCTTGGCGTCCCTCCAACAGGGGGCGCAGGGCTACACCTTC.